What follows is one TCR beta chain and its context. The data were obtained in a study of blood T cell repertoires in COVID-19. Assay used: immunoSEQ multiplex PCR; TCRdb lists only in-frame clones, some missing. The sample carries 50,000 to 65,000 clones, around 90% recorded once. The CDR3 extends over 17 amino acids. Germline V gene sequence: CDR1 SGHVS, CDR2 FQNEAQ. V gave up 5 bases and J gave up 1 base; unmatched junction bases: 6. The chain has TRBV7-8 and TRBJ1-4, with 11 bases aligning to TRBD1. The sequence was obtained from a man aged 50 to 59 with active COVID-19. Sequencing used peripheral blood. The CDR3 loop is CASSGGQGAGTNEKLFF. Written as DNA, the CDR3 is TGTGCCAGCAGCGGTGGACAGGGGGCAGGAACTAATGAAAAACTGTTTTTT.